This entry lists 15 T cell receptor beta chains sequenced from one sample in a study of T cell repertoires in cytomegalovirus infection. TCRdb redid the calling of the reads with MiXCR, one entry per CDR3 protein. The table has roughly 310,000 distinct CDR3 sequences, under 20% seen once. Sequenced: PBMCs. The receptors were gathered from a human donor in good health (CMV status not recorded). Some clones in this sample may be carry-over from other donors' samples.

A few counts support this clonotype. The J gene is TRBJ1-5, the V gene TRBV4-2, with TRBD1 as a possible D gene (5 bases). Per germline, CDR1 LGHNA and CDR2 YNFKEQ. Deletions cut 0 bases from V and 2 bases from J, with 20 bases between. There are 19 residues in the CDR3. The CDR3 region is CASSQEGAGRYFGNQPQHF. The CDR3 DNA sequence: TGTGCCAGCAGCCAAGAAGGCGCAGGGAGGTATTTTGGCAATCAGCCCCAGCATTTT.

The sample holds many counts of this clonotype. This chain joins TRBV12-3 or TRBV12-4 and TRBJ2-2; D not resolved. Trimming left V 6 bases short and J 8 bases short, with 16 bases between. The CDR3 length is 14 residues. CDR3 coding DNA: TGTGCCAGCAGCCGTGGAAGCGCCCGGGGGGAGCTGTTTTTT. It codes for CASSRGSARGELFF.

This clonotype came up a few times. This chain links TRBV7-6 with TRBJ1-3; D uncertain. This CDR3 has 13 amino acids. Germline V gene sequence: CDR1 SGHVS, CDR2 FNYEAQ. Between the trimmed V and J ends, which lost 3 bases and 3 bases, there was a span of 6 bases. CDR3 nucleotide sequence: TGTGCCAGCAGCTTTACCCATGGAAACACCATATATTTT. Translation gives CASSFTHGNTIYF.

The chain uses TRBV6-5 and TRBJ2-7, with D unresolved. This CDR3 is 14 amino acids long. The V and J ends lost 0 bases and 0 bases respectively, with 6 bases between them. Germline CDR1 and CDR2: MNHEY and SVGAGI. CDR3 sequence: CASSYSGSSYEQYF. CDR3 in DNA: TGTGCCAGCAGTTACTCCGGTTCCTCCTACGAGCAGTACTTC.

In this sample, this clonotype turned up a few times. The chain carries TRBV3-1 and TRBJ1-2; perhaps TRBD1 as D (6 bases). The CDR3 totals 14 residues. V lost 1 base and J lost 4, with 10 bases in between. Looked up from germline, CDR1 is LGHDT and CDR2 is YNNKEL (reference sequence). The CDR3 loop reads CASSQGGRGYGYTF. DNA for the CDR3: TGTGCCAGCAGCCAAGGGGGCAGGGGCTATGGCTACACCTTC.

Many counts were recorded for this clonotype. The chain carries TRBV7-2 and TRBJ1-6; no clear D gene. Germline V gene data show CDR1 as SGHTA and CDR2 as FQGNSA. This CDR3 region has 14 residues. V lost 4 bases, J lost 4 bases, and 8 bases lay in between. The DNA of the CDR3 is TGTGCCAGCAGCTCGTCGATATATAATTCACCCCTCCACTTT. Protein product: CASSSSIYNSPLHF.

A few counts support this clonotype. V is TRBV10-3 and J is TRBJ1-1; TRBD1 might be the D (6 bases). The CDR3 loop spans 14 amino acids. Germline CDR1 and CDR2: ENHRY and SYGVKD. V shed 5 bases and J shed 3 bases, with 13 bases lying between them. The chain's CDR3 is CAISPHQGYTEAFF. As DNA, the CDR3 is TGTGCCATCAGTCCACACCAGGGGTACACTGAAGCTTTCTTT.

This clonotype was picked up a small number of times. The chain has TRBV5-1 and TRBJ2-7; 7 positions agree with TRBD1. The CDR3 consists of 14 residues. With V trimmed by 2 bases and J by 5 bases, 7 bases remained unmatched. From germline, CDR1 is SGHRS and CDR2 YFSETQ. Written as DNA, the CDR3 is TGCGCCAGCAGCTTAGGACAGGTAGCCGACGAGCAGTACTTC. Translation: CASSLGQVADEQYF. The full variable domain, in which reference TRBV5-1 and TRBJ2-7 provide the parts outside the CDR3, is KAGVTQTPRYLIKTRGQQVTLSCSPISGHRSVSWYQQTPGQGLQFLFEYFSETQRNKGNFPGRFSGRQFSNSRSEMNVSTLELGDSALYLCASSLGQVADEQYFGPGTRLTVT.

This clonotype was counted a few times. The rearrangement joins TRBV11-2 to TRBJ1-1; D is unresolved. Looked up from germline, CDR1 is SGHAT and CDR2 is FQNNGV. The CDR3 is made up of 15 amino acids. The ends were cut back, 2 bases at V and 1 base at J, with 11 bases in the middle. CDR3 nucleotide sequence: TGTGCCAGCAGCTTATTTGTGGGAGCGAACACTGAAGCTTTCTTT. Its protein product is CASSLFVGANTEAFF.

This clonotype has at least ten counts. This rearrangement joins TRBV7-3 to TRBJ1-2; D is possibly TRBD1 (5 bases). The CDR3 contains 13 residues. V dropped 2 bases and J dropped 5 bases, with 9 bases sitting between them. Germline CDR1 SGHTA, CDR2 FQGTGA. CDR3 DNA sequence: TGTGCCAGCAGCTTATCAGGGTCGTATGGCTACACCTTC. Translation: CASSLSGSYGYTF.

This clonotype was counted many times. The chain has TRBV7-2 and TRBJ2-5; possibly TRBD2 for D (7 bases). The V end was cut by 0 bases, the J end by 4 bases, with 9 bases between. Looked up from germline, CDR1 is SGHTA and CDR2 is FQGNSA. This CDR3 has 14 amino acids. CDR3 DNA sequence: TGTGCCAGCAGCTTAGCGCGGGGGCGAGAGACCCAGTACTTC. Amino acid sequence: CASSLARGRETQYF.

This chain uses TRBV28 with TRBJ1-5; D might be TRBD1 (6 bases). CDR3 size: 13 residues. The germline CDR1 and CDR2 sequences are MDHEN and SYDVKM. Trimming took 3 bases from V and 6 from J, leaving 9 bases between them. CDR3 protein: CASSLTGLQPQHF. The CDR3, as DNA: TGTGCCAGCAGTTTGACAGGACTTCAGCCCCAGCATTTT.

This clonotype has at least ten counts. Written as DNA, the CDR3 is TGCGCCAGCAGCGCAAGACAACAGGGTTTCCTCTATGGCTACACCTTC. Translating it yields CASSARQQGFLYGYTF. The rearrangement uses TRBV4-1 and TRBJ1-2, with D maybe TRBD1 (6 bases). In germline, CDR1 is MGHRA, CDR2 YSYEKL. This CDR3 is 16 amino acids long. The V gene lost 5 bases and the J gene lost 4 bases, with 20 bases spanning the gap.

The chain couples TRBV4-1 to TRBJ2-1; 8 bases are shared with TRBD1. This CDR3 has 15 residues. Per germline, CDR1 MGHRA and CDR2 YSYEKL. V shed 2 bases, J shed 4 bases, and the junction held 4 bases outside the gene matches. In DNA, the CDR3 is TGCGCCAGCAGCCAACCGGGACAGGATTACAATGAGCAGTTCTTC. Translating it yields CASSQPGQDYNEQFF.

A few counts support this clonotype. The chain links TRBV10-3 to TRBJ1-2; D perhaps matches TRBD1 (6 bases). The CDR3 sequence is 15 residues long. Trimming stripped 7 bases from V and 2 bases from J, with 17 bases between. Germline values: CDR1 ENHRY, CDR2 SYGVKD. CDR3 amino acids: CAIMGVRGPNYGYTF. In DNA, the CDR3 is TGTGCCATCATGGGGGTCAGGGGCCCGAACTATGGCTACACCTTC.